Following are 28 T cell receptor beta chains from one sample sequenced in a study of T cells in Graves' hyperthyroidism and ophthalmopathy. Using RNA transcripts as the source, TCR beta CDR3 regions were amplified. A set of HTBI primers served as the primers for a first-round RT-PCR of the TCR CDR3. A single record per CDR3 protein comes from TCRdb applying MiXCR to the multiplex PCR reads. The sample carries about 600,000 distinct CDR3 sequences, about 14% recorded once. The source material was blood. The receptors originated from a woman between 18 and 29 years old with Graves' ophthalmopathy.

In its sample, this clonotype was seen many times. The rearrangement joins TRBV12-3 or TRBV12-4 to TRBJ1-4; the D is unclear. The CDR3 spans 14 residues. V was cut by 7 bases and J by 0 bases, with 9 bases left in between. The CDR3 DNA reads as TGTGCCAGCACCTCCGGGGCAACTAATGAAAAACTGTTTTTT. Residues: CASTSGATNEKLFF.

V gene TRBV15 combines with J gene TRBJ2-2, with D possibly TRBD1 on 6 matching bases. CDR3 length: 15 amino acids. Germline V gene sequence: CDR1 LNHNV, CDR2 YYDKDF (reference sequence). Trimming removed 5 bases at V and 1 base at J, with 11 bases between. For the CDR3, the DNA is TGTGCCACCAGCGGCGGACAGATGAACACCGGGGAGCTGTTTTTT. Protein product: CATSGGQMNTGELFF.

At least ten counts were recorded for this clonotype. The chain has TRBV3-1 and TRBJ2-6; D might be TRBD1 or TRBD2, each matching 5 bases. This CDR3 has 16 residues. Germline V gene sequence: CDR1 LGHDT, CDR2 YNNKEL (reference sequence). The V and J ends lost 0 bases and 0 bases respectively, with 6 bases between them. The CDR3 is CASSQDGGSGANVLTF. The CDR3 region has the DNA TGTGCCAGCAGCCAAGATGGGGGCTCTGGGGCCAACGTCCTGACTTTC.

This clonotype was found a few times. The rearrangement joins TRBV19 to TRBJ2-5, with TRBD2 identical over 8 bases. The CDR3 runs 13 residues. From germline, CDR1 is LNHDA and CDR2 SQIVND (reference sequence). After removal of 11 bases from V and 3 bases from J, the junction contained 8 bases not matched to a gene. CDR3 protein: CACNAAGEETQYF. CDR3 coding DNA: TGTGCCTGCAACGCAGCGGGAGAAGAGACCCAGTACTTC.

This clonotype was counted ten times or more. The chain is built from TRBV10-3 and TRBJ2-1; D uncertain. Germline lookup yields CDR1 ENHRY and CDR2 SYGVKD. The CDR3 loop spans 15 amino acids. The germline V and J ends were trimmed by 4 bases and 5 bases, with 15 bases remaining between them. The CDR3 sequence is CAISVRLGRDNEQFF. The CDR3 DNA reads TGTGCCATCAGTGTTCGTCTAGGAAGGGACAATGAGCAGTTCTTC.

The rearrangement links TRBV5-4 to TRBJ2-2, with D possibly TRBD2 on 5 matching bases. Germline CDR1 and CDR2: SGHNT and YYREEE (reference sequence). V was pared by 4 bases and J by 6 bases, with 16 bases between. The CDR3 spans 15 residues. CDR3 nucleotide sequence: TGTGCCAGCAGCGGCCGGGGTGGGAATGCCGGGGAGCTGTTTTTT. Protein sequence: CASSGRGGNAGELFF.

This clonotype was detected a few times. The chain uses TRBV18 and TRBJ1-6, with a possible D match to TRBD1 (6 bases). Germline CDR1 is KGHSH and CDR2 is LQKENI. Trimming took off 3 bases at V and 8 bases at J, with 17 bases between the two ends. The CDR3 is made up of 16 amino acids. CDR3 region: CASSPRGGIIDSPLHF. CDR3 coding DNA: TGTGCCAGCTCACCCAGGGGAGGGATTATTGATTCACCCCTCCACTTT.

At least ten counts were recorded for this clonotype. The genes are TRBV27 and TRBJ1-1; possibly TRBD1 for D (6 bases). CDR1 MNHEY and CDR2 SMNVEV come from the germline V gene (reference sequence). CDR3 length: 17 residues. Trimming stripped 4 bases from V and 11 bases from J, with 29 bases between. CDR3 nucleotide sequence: TGTGCCAGCAGTTCGACCGGAATGGGCGGGGACCAGGGGTTGGCTTTCTTT. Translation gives CASSSTGMGGDQGLAFF.

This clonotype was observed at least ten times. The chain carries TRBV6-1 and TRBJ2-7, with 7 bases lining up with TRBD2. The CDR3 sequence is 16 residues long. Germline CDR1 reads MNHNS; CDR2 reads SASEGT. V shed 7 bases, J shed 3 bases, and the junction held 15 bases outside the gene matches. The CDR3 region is CASTPMVPGGSYEQYF. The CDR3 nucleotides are TGTGCCAGCACCCCTATGGTCCCTGGCGGGAGCTACGAGCAGTACTTC.

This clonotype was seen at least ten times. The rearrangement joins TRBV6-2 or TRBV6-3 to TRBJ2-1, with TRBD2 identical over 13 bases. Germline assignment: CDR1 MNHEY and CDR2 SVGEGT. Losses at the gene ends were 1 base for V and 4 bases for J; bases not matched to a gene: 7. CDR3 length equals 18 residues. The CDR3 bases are TGTGCCAGCAGTTACTTCGGGACTAGCGGGAACCTATACAATGAGCAGTTCTTC. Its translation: CASSYFGTSGNLYNEQFF.

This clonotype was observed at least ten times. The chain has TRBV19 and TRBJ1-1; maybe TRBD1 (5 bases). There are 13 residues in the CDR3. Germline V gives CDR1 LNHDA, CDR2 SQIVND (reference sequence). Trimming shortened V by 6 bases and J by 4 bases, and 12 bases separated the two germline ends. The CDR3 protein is CASRDDSGTEAFF. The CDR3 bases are TGTGCCAGTAGGGACGACAGCGGCACTGAAGCTTTCTTT.

CDR3 in DNA: TGCGCCAGCAGCCAGGCTAGGGGGACCAATCAGCCCCAGCATTTT. Protein product: CASSQARGTNQPQHF. The J gene is TRBJ1-5, the V gene TRBV4-3; perhaps TRBD1 as D (6 bases). V lost 3 bases and J 3 bases, leaving 12 bases between the germline ends. Germline assignment: CDR1 LGHNA and CDR2 YSLEER. This CDR3 is 15 amino acids long.

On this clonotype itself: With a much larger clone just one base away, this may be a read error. In nucleotides, the CDR3 is TGTGCCAGCAGTGGGGGGGGGACAACCTTCATGGCTAATGGAAAACTGTTTTTT. Translating gives CASSGGGTTFMANGKLFF. The V and J genes are TRBV6-1 and TRBJ1-4, with D perhaps TRBD1 (6 bases). The CDR3 sequence is 18 residues long. Germline assignment: CDR1 MNHNS and CDR2 SASEGT.

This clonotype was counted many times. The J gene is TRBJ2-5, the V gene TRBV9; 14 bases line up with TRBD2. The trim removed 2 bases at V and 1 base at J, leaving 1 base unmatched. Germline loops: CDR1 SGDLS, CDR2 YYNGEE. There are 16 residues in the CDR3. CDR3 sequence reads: CASSVGTSGSQETQYF. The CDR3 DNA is TGTGCCAGCAGCGTGGGGACTAGCGGGAGCCAAGAGACCCAGTACTTC.

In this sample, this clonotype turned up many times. CDR3 region: CASSERATGGYNEQFF. CDR3 DNA: TGTGCCAGCAGTGAAAGGGCGACAGGGGGCTACAATGAGCAGTTCTTC. V gene TRBV2 combines with J gene TRBJ2-1, with 9 bases lining up with TRBD1. The CDR3 runs 16 residues. Germline V gene data show CDR1 as SNHLY and CDR2 as FYNNEI. V was pared by 2 bases and J by 3 bases, with 5 bases of the junction left unmatched.

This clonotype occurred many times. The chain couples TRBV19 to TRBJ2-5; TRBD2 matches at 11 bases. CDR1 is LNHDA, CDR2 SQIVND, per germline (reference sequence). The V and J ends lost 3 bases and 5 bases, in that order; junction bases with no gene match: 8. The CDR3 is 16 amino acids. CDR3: CASSIPASGRSETQYF. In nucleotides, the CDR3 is TGTGCCAGTAGTATCCCCGCTAGCGGGAGGTCGGAGACCCAGTACTTC.

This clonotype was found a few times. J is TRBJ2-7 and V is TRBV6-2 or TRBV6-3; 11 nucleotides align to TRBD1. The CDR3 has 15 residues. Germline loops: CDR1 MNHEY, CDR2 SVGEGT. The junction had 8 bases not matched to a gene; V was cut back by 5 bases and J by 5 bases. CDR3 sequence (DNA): TGTGCCAGCAGTACGCCGGACAGGGGGCACGACGAGCAGTACTTC. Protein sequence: CASSTPDRGHDEQYF.

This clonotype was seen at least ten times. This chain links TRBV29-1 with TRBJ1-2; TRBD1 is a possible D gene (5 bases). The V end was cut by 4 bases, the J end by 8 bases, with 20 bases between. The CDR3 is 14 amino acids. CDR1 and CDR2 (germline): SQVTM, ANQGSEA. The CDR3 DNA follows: TGCAGCGTTGCGTCCGGGGGACTATTGGGGGGCTACACCTTC. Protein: CSVASGGLLGGYTF.

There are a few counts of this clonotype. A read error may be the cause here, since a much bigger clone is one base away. Here the CDR3 reads CAWSRISSYKQYF. CDR3 DNA: TGTGCCTGGAGTAGGATTAGCTCCTACAAGCAGTACTTC. The chain links TRBV30 to TRBJ2-7; D call uncertain. Germline V lookup: CDR1 GTSNPN, CDR2 SVGIG (reference sequence). The CDR3 length is 13 residues.

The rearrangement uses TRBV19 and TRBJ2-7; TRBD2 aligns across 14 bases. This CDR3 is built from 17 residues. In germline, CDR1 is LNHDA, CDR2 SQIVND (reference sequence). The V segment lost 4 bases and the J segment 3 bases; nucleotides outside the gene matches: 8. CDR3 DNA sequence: TGTGCCAGTAGTAGAGGGACTAGCGGGAGAGGAAGCTACGAGCAGTACTTC. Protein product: CASSRGTSGRGSYEQYF. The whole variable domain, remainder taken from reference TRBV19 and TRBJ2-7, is DGGITQSPKYLFRKEGQNVTLSCEQNLNHDAMYWYRQDPGQGLRLIYYSQIVNDFQKGDIAEGYSVSREKKESFPLTVTSAQKNPTAFYLCASSRGTSGRGSYEQYFGPGTRLTVT.

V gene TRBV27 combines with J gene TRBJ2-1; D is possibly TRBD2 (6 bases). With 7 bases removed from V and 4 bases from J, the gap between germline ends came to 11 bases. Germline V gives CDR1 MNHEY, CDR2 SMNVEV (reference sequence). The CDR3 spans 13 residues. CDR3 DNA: TGTGCCAGCACCCCCGGACTATACAATGAGCAGTTCTTC. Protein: CASTPGLYNEQFF.

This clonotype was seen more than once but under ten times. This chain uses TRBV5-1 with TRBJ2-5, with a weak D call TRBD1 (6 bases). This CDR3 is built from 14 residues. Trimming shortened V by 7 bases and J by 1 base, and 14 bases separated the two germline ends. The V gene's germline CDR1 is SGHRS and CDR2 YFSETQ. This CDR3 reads CASDVTGGQETQYF. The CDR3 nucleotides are TGCGCCAGCGATGTGACAGGCGGCCAAGAGACCCAGTACTTC.

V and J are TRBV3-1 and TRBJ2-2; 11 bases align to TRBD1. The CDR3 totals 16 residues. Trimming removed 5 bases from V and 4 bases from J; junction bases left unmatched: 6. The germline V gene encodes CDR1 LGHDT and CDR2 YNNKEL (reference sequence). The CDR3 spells CASSYADRGPTGELFF. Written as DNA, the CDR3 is TGTGCCAGCAGCTATGCGGACAGGGGGCCCACCGGGGAGCTGTTTTTT.

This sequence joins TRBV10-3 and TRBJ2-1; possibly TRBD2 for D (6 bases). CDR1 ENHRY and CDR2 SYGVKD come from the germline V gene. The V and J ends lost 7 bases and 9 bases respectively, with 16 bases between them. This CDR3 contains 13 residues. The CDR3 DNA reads TGTGCCATCACGGCGGAGGGGTTCGGTGAGCAGTTCTTC. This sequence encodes CAITAEGFGEQFF.

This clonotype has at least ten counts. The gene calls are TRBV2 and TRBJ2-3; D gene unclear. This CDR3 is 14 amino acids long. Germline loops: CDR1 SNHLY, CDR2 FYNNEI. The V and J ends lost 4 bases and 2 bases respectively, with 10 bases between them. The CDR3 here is CASSGLGPTDTQYF. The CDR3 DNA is TGTGCCAGCAGTGGACTGGGCCCCACAGATACGCAGTATTTT.

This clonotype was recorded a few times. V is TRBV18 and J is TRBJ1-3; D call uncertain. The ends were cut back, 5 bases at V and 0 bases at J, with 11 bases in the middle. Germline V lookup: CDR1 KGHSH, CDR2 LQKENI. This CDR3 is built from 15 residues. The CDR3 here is CASSSDNNSGNTIYF. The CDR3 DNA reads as TGTGCCAGCTCATCAGACAATAACTCTGGAAACACCATATATTTT.

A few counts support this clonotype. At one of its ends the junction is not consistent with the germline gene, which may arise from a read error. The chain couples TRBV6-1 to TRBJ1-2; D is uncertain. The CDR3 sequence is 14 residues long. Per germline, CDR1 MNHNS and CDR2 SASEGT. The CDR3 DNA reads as TGTGTCAGCAGTGACCTTCTCGGGAACTATGGCTACACCTTC. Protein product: CVSSDLLGNYGYTF.

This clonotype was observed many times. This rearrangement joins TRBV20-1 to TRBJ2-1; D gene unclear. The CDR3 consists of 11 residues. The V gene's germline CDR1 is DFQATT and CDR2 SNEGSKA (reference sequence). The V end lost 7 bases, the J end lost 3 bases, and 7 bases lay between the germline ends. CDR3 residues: CSVTGYNEQFF. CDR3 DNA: TGCAGTGTCACCGGCTACAATGAGCAGTTCTTC.